This paragraph reports one TCR beta chain. The authors ran the immunoSEQ assay, v3.0, at survey level. Sequencing set out to capture about 40,000-55,000 T-cell genomes per sample. TCRdb's table, derived via immunoSEQ multiplex PCR, lists solely in-frame clones and lacks some. The sample includes fewer than 55,000 clones, more than 90% of them seen just once. These data originate in a study of long-term antiretroviral therapy in people with HIV. In the study overall: Samples from the earliest time points predate the 2015 immediate-ART recommendation by about a decade.

Researchers secured at least one pre-ART and at least two post-ART PBMC samples from each donor. Each HIV-infected participant was given treatment in the United States. In germline, CDR1 is SGHTA, CDR2 FQGNSA. V dropped 7 bases and J dropped 5 bases, with 20 bases sitting between them. This CDR3 contains 15 residues. The sequencing here drew on unsorted PBMCs, taken 3.7 years after starting antiretroviral therapy. This TCR was recovered from a woman between 50 and 59 years old with HIV. This chain connects TRBV7-2 to TRBJ2-5, with a tentative D call TRBD2 (6 bases). The CDR3 nucleotides read TGTGCCAGCACCCTCCGTCGGCTAGCGTTGGAGACCCAGTACTTC. Translating it yields CASTLRRLALETQYF.